This record looks at one TCR beta chain sequence and its context. The data are from a study of blood T cell repertoires in COVID-19. On the study more broadly: Sources were T cells, B-cell-depleted T cells, or PBMCs; the material itself was cDNA or gDNA.

Assay: immunoSEQ multiplex PCR; the TCRdb copy retains only in-frame clones and omits some. The data hold some 400,000 clones, with around nine tenths observed a single time. Ages ranged from about 18 to 89 years, with residence in about 23 US areas. The J segment lost 5 bases and the V segment lost 1 base, leaving 3 bases of the junction unmatched. The length of the CDR3 is 17 residues. Looked up from germline, CDR1 is LNHDA and CDR2 is SQIVND (reference sequence). The genes are TRBV19 and TRBJ2-2; 14 bases match TRBD2. This clonotype originated in a woman aged 30 to 39 who had recovered from COVID-19. Sequenced: PBMCs or T cells enriched from blood (not recorded which). CDR3 protein: CASSIAGLAGATGELFF. CDR3 nucleotides: TGTGCCAGTAGTATAGCGGGACTAGCGGGAGCAACCGGGGAGCTGTTTTTT.